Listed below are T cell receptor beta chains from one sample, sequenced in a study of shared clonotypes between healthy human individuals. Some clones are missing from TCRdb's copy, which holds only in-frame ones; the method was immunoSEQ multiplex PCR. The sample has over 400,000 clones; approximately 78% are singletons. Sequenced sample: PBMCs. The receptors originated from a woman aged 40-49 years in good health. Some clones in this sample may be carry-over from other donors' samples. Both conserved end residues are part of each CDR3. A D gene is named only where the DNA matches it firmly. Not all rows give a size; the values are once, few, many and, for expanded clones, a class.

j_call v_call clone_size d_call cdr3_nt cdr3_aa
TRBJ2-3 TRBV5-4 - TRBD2 TGTGCCAGCAGCTTGGGCCTAGCGGGAGTGGGCGGAGGGTATACGCAGTATTTT CASSLGLAGVGGGYTQYF
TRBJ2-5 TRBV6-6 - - TGTGCCAGCAGCAAAGACAGGCAAGAGACCCAGTACTTC CASSKDRQETQYF
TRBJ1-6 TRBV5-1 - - TGCGCCAGCAGCTTGTCGGGAGGGGGGAATTCACCCCTCCACTTT CASSLSGGGNSPLHF
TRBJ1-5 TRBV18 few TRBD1 TGTGCCAGCTCAGGGACAGGCAATCAGCCCCAGCATTTT CASSGTGNQPQHF
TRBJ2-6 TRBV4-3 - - TGCGCCAGCAGCCGGAATTTGAGGCCACCGGAGCTCTCTGGGGCCAACGTCCTGACTTTC CASSRNLRPPELSGANVLTF
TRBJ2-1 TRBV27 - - TGTGCCAGCAGGCACGGGGTAGCCGTCTCCTACAATGAGCAGTTCTTC CASRHGVAVSYNEQFF
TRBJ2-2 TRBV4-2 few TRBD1 TGTGCCAGCAGCCCCAGGGGGTTTTACGGGGAGCTGTTTTTT CASSPRGFYGELFF
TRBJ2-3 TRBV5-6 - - TGTGCCAGCAGCTTGGTGGACCCCGGGGGCACAGATACGCAGTATTTT CASSLVDPGGTDTQYF
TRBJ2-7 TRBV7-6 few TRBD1 TGTGCCAGCAGCTCATACAGGGGTGGGGTCGAGCAGTACTTC CASSSYRGGVEQYF
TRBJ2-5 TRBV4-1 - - TGCGCCAGCAGCCAGGGACTGCAAGAGACCCAGTACTTC CASSQGLQETQYF
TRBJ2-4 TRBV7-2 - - TGTGCCAGCAGCTCCGGGGGATCCAAAAACATTCAGTACTTC CASSSGGSKNIQYF
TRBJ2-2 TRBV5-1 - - TGCGCCAGCAGCTTGGGGACGAGTAGGGCCGGGGAGCTGTTTTTT CASSLGTSRAGELFF
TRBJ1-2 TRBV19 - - TGTGCCAGTAGTGTCCAGATAGACCTTAACTATGGCTACACCTTC CASSVQIDLNYGYTF
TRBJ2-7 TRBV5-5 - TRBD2 TGTGCCAGCAGCTTGCGCTCAAGCGGGAGATACGAGCAGTACTTC CASSLRSSGRYEQYF
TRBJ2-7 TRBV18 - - TGTGCCAGCTCACCACAGCAACTCCGGGACGGCCTCTCCTACGAGCAGTACTTC CASSPQQLRDGLSYEQYF
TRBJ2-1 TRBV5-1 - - TGCGCCAGCAGCTTGCCCGGGACGAAGGACAATGAGCAGTTCTTC CASSLPGTKDNEQFF
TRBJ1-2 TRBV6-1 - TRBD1 TGTGCCAGCAGTGAGGCGGACAGGGACTATGGCTACACCTTC CASSEADRDYGYTF
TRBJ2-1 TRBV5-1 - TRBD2 TGCGCCAGCAGCTTGGAGACTAGCGGGAGCAGCGCCTACAATGAGCAGTTCTTC CASSLETSGSSAYNEQFF
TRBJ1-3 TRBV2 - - TGTGCCAGCAGTCCAGGGTACAGAAACACCATATATTTT CASSPGYRNTIYF
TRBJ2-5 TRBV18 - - TGTGCCAGCTCACCGGCTAACCAAGAGACCCAGTACTTC CASSPANQETQYF
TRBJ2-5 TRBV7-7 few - TGTGCCAGCAGCTTAGGACCCGAGGGGGGCACGACCCAGTACTTC CASSLGPEGGTTQYF
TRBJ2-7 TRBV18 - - TGTGCCAGCTCACCGCGTCGGGGGGCGAAACACTCCTACGAGCAGTACTTC CASSPRRGAKHSYEQYF
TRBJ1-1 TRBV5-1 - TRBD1 TGCGCCAGCAGAGGACAGGGGAACACTGAAGCTTTCTTT CASRGQGNTEAFF
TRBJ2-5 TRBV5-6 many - TGTGCCAGCAGCTTGCCAGCGCAAGAGACCCAGTACTTC CASSLPAQETQYF
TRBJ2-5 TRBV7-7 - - TGTGCTAGCAGCAAACCGGGACACCAAGAGACCCAGTACTTC CASSKPGHQETQYF
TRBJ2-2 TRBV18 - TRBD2 TGTGCCAGCTCACCACCAACTAGCGGGGGCACCGGGGAGCTGTTTTTT CASSPPTSGGTGELFF
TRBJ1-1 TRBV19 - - TGTGCCAGTAGTATAACCGGGAGGGGCACTGAAGCTTTCTTT CASSITGRGTEAFF
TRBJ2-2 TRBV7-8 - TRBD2 TGTGCCAGCAGCTCGGTCGGGGGGAGTACCGGGGAGCTGTTTTTT CASSSVGGSTGELFF
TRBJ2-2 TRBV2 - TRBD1 TGTGCCAGCTGGAGGGACAGGGGTAACGGGGAGCTGTTTTTT CASWRDRGNGELFF
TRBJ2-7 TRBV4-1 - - TGCGCCAGCAGCCAAGCGGGAGAGGCCTTCGCCGAGCAGTACTTC CASSQAGEAFAEQYF
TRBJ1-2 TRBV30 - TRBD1 TGTGCCTGGCTAACAGGGGGGTTTGGCTACACCTTC CAWLTGGFGYTF
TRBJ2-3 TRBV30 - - TGTGCCTGGAGGGCCGGGGGTCTAGATACGCAGTATTTT CAWRAGGLDTQYF